The text below deals with one T cell receptor beta chain. CDR1 is SGHDN and CDR2 is FVKESK in the germline V gene. Trimming cost V 1 base and J 4 bases, with 16 bases left between them. The CDR3 runs to 16 residues. These data belong to a study of T cell responses to AZD1222 COVID-19 vaccine. Repertoires were generated with immunoSEQ multiplex PCR, while TCRdb's copy carries only in-frame clones and drops some. The sample includes some 72,000 clones, 92% seen only once; the top ten take 5.5% to 9%. The source was peripheral blood, collected on day 0 of MenACWY control vaccination. This TCR was sampled from an adult in good health. The chain links TRBV14 to TRBJ1-1; D ambiguous. The CDR3 nucleotides are TGTGCCAGCAGCCAAGGTCAAGGACCGTGGGGCACTGAAGCTTTCTTT. Translated: CASSQGQGPWGTEAFF.